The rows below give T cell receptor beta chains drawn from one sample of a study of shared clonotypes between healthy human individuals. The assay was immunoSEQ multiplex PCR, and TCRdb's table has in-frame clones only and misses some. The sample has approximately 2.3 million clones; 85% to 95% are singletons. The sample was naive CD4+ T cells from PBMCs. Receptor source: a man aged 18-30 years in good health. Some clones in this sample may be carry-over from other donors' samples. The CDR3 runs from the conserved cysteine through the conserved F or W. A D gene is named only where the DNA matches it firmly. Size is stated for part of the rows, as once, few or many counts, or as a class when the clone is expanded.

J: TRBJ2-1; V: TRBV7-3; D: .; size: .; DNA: TGTGCCAGCAGCTCGACTAGAAACAATGAGCAGTTCTTC; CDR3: CASSSTRNNEQFF
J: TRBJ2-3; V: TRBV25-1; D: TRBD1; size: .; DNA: TGTGCCAGCACTGAGACGACAGGGTTAACAGATACGCAGTATTTT; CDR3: CASTETTGLTDTQYF
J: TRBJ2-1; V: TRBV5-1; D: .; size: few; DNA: TGCGCCAGCAGCTTCCAGAATGAGCAGTTCTTC; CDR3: CASSFQNEQFF
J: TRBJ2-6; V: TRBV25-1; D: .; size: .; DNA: TGTGCCAGCAGTGAAGGACAGAGCTCTGGGGCCAACGTCCTGACTTTC; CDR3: CASSEGQSSGANVLTF
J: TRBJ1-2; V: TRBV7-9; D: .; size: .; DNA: TGTGCCAGCAGCCCTGCTAACTATGGCTACACCTTC; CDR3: CASSPANYGYTF
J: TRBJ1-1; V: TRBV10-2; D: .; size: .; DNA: TGCGCCAGCAGTGGGGGGCCATTCATGAACACTGAAGCTTTCTTT; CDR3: CASSGGPFMNTEAFF
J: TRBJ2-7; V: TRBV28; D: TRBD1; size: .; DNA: TGTGCCAGCAGCTTATCCGGGACAGGGGGTCCTGAGCAGTACTTC; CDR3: CASSLSGTGGPEQYF
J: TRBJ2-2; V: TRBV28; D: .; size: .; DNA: TGTGCCAGCAGTTTGATGCGGGTAGACACCGGGGAGCTGTTTTTT; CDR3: CASSLMRVDTGELFF
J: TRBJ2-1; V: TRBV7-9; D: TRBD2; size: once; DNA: TGTGCCAGCAGACCAGGACTAGCGGGAGGGCCTGAGCAGTTCTTC; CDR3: CASRPGLAGGPEQFF
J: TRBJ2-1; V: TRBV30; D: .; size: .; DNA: TGTGCCTGGAGTGTACTGGGGCGGGACCACAATGAGCAGTTCTTC; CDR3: CAWSVLGRDHNEQFF
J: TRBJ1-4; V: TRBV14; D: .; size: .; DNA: TGTGCCAGCAGCCAAGATGTCGCCGGAGCAACTAATGAAAAACTGTTTTTT; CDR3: CASSQDVAGATNEKLFF
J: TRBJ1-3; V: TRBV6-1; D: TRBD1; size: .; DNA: TGTGCCAGCAGTGGGACAGGGGTGGGAAACACCATATATTTT; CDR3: CASSGTGVGNTIYF
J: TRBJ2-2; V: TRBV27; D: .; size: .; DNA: TGTGCCAGCAGTTTTCCGGAGTCCGGGGAGCTGTTTTTT; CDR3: CASSFPESGELFF
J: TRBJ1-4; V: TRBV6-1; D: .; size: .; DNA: TGTGCCAGCAATATATTTAAGGAAACTAATGAAAAACTGTTTTTT; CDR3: CASNIFKETNEKLFF
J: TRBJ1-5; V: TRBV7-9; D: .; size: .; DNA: TGTGCCAGCAGCTTAGGAATCTGGGGAGTTGGCAATCAGCCCCAGCATTTT; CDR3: CASSLGIWGVGNQPQHF
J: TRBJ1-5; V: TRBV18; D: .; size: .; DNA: TGTGCCAGCTCACCAGATCGGGCTTCTATCCGGCATCAGCCCCAGCATTTT; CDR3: CASSPDRASIRHQPQHF
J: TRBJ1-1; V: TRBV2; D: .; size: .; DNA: TGTGCCAGCAGTACGGACGGGAACACTGAAGCTTTCTTT; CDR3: CASSTDGNTEAFF
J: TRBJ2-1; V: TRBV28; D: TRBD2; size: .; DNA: TGTGCCAGCAGTTTACCGGGGACTAGCGGGACGGATGAGCAGTTCTTC; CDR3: CASSLPGTSGTDEQFF
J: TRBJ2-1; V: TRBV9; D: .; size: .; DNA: TGTGCCAGCAGCGTGGAGAATGAGCAGTTCTTC; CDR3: CASSVENEQFF
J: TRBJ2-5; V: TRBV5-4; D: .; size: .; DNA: TGTGCTGCCAGCTTCCCAGGGGAAGAGACCCAGTACTTC; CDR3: CAASFPGEETQYF
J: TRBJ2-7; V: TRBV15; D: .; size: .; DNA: TGTGCCACCAGCAAACGGGACGGAGCCTACGAGCAGTACTTC; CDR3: CATSKRDGAYEQYF
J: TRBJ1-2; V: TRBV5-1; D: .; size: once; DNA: TGCGCCAGCAGCTTTGTGAGACGGATGGCAGGGGAGGCTAACTATGGCTACACCTTC; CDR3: CASSFVRRMAGEANYGYTF
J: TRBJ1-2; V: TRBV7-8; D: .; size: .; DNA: TGTGCCAGCAGCAGAGAGAAGAGCGGCTACACCTTC; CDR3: CASSREKSGYTF
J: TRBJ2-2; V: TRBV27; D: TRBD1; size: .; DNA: TGTGCCAGCAGTCCTGGGTGGGGGACAGGGGAGACCGGGGAGCTGTTTTTT; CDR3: CASSPGWGTGETGELFF
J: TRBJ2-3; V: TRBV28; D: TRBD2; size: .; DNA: TGTGCCAGCACCCAGACTAGCGGGAAAGATACGCAGTATTTT; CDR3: CASTQTSGKDTQYF
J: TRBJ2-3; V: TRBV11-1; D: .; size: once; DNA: TGTGCCAGCAGCTTAGAGGGGGCAGCGGGCCTCTTCGGGCAGTATTTT; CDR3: CASSLEGAAGLFGQYF
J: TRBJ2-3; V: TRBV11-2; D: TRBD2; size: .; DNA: TGTGCCAACAGCTTAAGGACTAGCGGGATCGGTGTTTTGAATACGCAGTATTTT; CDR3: CANSLRTSGIGVLNTQYF